This T cell receptor beta chain was sequenced in a study of identifying expanded T cells in peripheral blood. Produced via immunoSEQ multiplex PCR; TCRdb's table is partial and in-frame only. The sample includes 58,000 or so clones, around 86% of them seen just once. The CDR3 has 15 amino acids. The ends were cut back, 8 bases at V and 4 bases at J, with 18 bases in the middle. Germline loops: CDR1 SNHLY, CDR2 FYNNEI. This TCR came from a person between 18 and 69 years old in good health. This chain connects TRBV2 to TRBJ1-5; D may be TRBD1 (5 bases). Sequenced: blood. The CDR3 loop reads CASHGRGGQNQPQHF. The CDR3, as DNA: TGTGCCAGCCACGGACGGGGCGGCCAGAATCAGCCCCAGCATTTT. Filled out from reference TRBV2 and TRBJ1-5, the complete variable domain reads EPEVTQTPSHQVTQMGQEVILRCVPISNHLYFYWYRQILGQKVEFLVSFYNNEISEKSEIFDDQFSVERPDGSNFTLKIRSTKLEDSAMYFCASHGRGGQNQPQHFGDGTRLSIL.